This passage covers 26 T cell receptor beta chains from one sample sequenced in a study of blood T cell repertoires in COVID-19. Data came from immunoSEQ multiplex PCR; TCRdb stores just in-frame clones and leaves some out. The sample shows some 210,000 clones, 70% to 90% of them seen only once. The material sequenced was peripheral blood. The source of these receptors is a woman in her thirties or forties who had recovered from COVID-19.

The J gene is TRBJ1-3, the V gene TRBV7-2; no firm D call. Germline assignment: CDR1 SGHTA and CDR2 FQGNSA. Trimming took 1 base from V and 15 from J, leaving 16 bases between them. CDR3 length: 13 amino acids. This chain's CDR3 is CASSLDPSSTSYF. The CDR3 nucleotides are TGTGCCAGCAGCTTAGATCCATCGTCCACATCATATTTT.

V is TRBV19 and J is TRBJ2-1, with 12 bases aligning to TRBD2. This CDR3 has 14 residues. Trimming cost V 7 bases and J 9 bases; bases outside gene matches: 7. Looked up from germline, CDR1 is LNHDA and CDR2 is SQIVND (reference sequence). CDR3 nucleotide sequence: TGTGCCAGTAAGACTAGCGGGAGCCCAATTGAGCAGTTCTTC. This sequence encodes CASKTSGSPIEQFF.

This clone was recorded once. The V gene is TRBV28, the J gene TRBJ2-7; 8 positions match TRBD1. The CDR3 contains 18 residues. CDR1 and CDR2 (germline): MDHEN, SYDVKM. The V and J ends lost 1 base and 1 base, in that order; junction bases with no gene match: 12. The CDR3 reads CASSLSWVAQGDSYEQYF. The CDR3 coding sequence is TGTGCCAGCAGTTTATCTTGGGTGGCACAGGGGGATTCCTACGAGCAGTACTTC.

This clone was observed a single time. The chain has TRBV7-2 and TRBJ1-1, with D uncertain. CDR3 length: 14 amino acids. The ends were cut back, 4 bases at V and 0 bases at J, with 9 bases in the middle. CDR1 and CDR2 (germline): SGHTA, FQGNSA. The CDR3 bases are TGTGCCAGCAGCTCGGCTAGCATGAACACTGAAGCTTTCTTT. It translates to CASSSASMNTEAFF.

The V call is TRBV13, the J call TRBJ2-7, with TRBD2 as a possible D gene (5 bases). Germline lookup yields CDR1 PRHDT and CDR2 FYEKMQ (reference sequence). The CDR3 sequence is 15 residues long. With 5 bases removed from V and 3 bases from J, the gap between germline ends came to 17 bases. CDR3 sequence (DNA): TGTGCCAGCAGCCCACGACTGAGGAGCGGCTACGAGCAGTACTTC. It codes for CASSPRLRSGYEQYF.

V and J are TRBV3-1 (or the pseudogene TRBV3-2) and TRBJ2-5; possible D gene TRBD2, 6 bases. The CDR3 is made up of 15 amino acids. The V end lost 0 bases, the J end lost 2 bases, and 10 bases lay between the germline ends. Germline CDR1 LGHDT, CDR2 YNNKEL (reference sequence). CDR3 amino acids: CASSQDMRGQETQYF. CDR3 coding DNA: TGTGCCAGCAGCCAAGATATGCGGGGACAAGAGACCCAGTACTTC.

The CDR3 DNA reads TGTGCCAGCAGTCTCGACAGGGGTAATGAAAAACTGTTTTTT. It translates to CASSLDRGNEKLFF. The chain combines TRBV28 with TRBJ1-4; 8 bases are a match to TRBD1. The CDR3 contains 14 residues. Germline V CDR1 and CDR2: MDHEN, SYDVKM. The V segment lost 5 bases and the J segment 4 bases; nucleotides outside the gene matches: 3. Using reference TRBV28 and TRBJ1-4 for the parts outside the CDR3, the full variable domain is DVKVTQSSRYLVKRTGEKVFLECVQDMDHENMFWYRQDPGLGLRLIYFSYDVKMKEKGDIPEGYSVSREKKERFSLILESASTNQTSMYLCASSLDRGNEKLFFGSGTQLSVL.

This chain joins TRBV7-6 and TRBJ2-1; 8 bases match TRBD2. The ends lost 1 base at V and 0 bases at J; junction bases unmatched: 2. CDR3 size: 16 residues. CDR1 is SGHVS and CDR2 is FNYEAQ in the germline V gene. The CDR3 DNA follows: TGTGCCAGCAGCTTAGGGGGACTAGTCTCCTACAATGAGCAGTTCTTC. Amino acids: CASSLGGLVSYNEQFF.

This clone was seen only once. This chain connects TRBV2 to TRBJ2-2, with 7 bases lining up with TRBD2. V lost 5 bases to trimming and J lost 5 bases; unmatched junction nucleotides: 14. The CDR3 has 17 amino acids. Germline CDR1 SNHLY, CDR2 FYNNEI. The CDR3 here is CASSPHIGLVGTGELFF. CDR3 in DNA: TGTGCCAGCAGTCCACACATAGGACTAGTCGGGACCGGGGAGCTGTTTTTT.

V usage is TRBV5-4 and J usage is TRBJ2-1, with 7 positions matching TRBD1. The CDR3 is 17 amino acids. V was clipped by 0 bases and J by 6 bases; unmatched bases: 12. Germline values: CDR1 SGHNT, CDR2 YYREEE (reference sequence). CDR3 amino acids: CASSLGGVGGTGNEQFF. CDR3 coding DNA: TGTGCCAGCAGCTTGGGAGGTGTAGGGGGCACTGGCAATGAGCAGTTCTTC.

J is TRBJ2-1 and V is TRBV7-2, with D possibly matching TRBD1 (5 bases). Per the germline V gene, CDR1 is SGHTA and CDR2 is FQGNSA. This CDR3 contains 12 residues. Trimming took off 5 bases at V and 10 bases at J, with 12 bases between the two ends. The CDR3 region is CASSQRQLEQFF. In nucleotides, the CDR3 is TGTGCCAGCAGCCAGAGACAGTTAGAGCAGTTCTTC.

The rearrangement uses TRBV30 and TRBJ2-3; 11 nucleotides line up with TRBD2. In germline, CDR1 is GTSNPN, CDR2 SVGIG (reference sequence). The CDR3 consists of 18 residues. With V trimmed by 2 bases and J by 0 bases, 10 bases remained unmatched. Here the CDR3 reads CAWSPMTSGILSTDTQYF. CDR3 coding DNA: TGTGCCTGGAGTCCGATGACTAGCGGGATCCTAAGCACAGATACGCAGTATTTT.

The rearrangement joins TRBV7-2 to TRBJ2-1; D may be TRBD2 (6 bases). In germline, CDR1 is SGHTA, CDR2 FQGNSA. This CDR3 spans 15 amino acids. Trimming pared 5 bases from V and 0 bases from J, leaving 11 bases between. CDR3 bases: TGTGCCAGCAGCGGGGCGGGAAGCTCCTACAATGAGCAGTTCTTC. It specifies CASSGAGSSYNEQFF.

This rearrangement joins TRBV5-1 to TRBJ2-3; 15 bases fit TRBD2. V shed 2 bases, J shed 3 bases, and the junction held 10 bases outside the gene matches. CDR1 and CDR2 from the germline V gene are SGHRS and YFSETQ. The CDR3 has 19 amino acids. CDR3 sequence: CASSFRGLAGGPWTDTQYF. CDR3 DNA: TGCGCCAGCAGCTTCCGAGGACTAGCGGGAGGGCCGTGGACAGATACGCAGTATTTT.

This clone appeared a single time. The chain employs TRBV6-2 or TRBV6-3 and TRBJ1-2; D gene ambiguous. From germline, CDR1 is MNHEY and CDR2 SVGEGT. Trimming removed 2 bases at V and 8 bases at J, with 18 bases between. The CDR3 runs 15 residues. In DNA form, the CDR3 reads TGTGCCAGCAGTTACCCCTTCTTTTCTGCAGTCGGCTACACCTTC. It is translated as CASSYPFFSAVGYTF.

This chain connects TRBV7-2 to TRBJ1-1; D is uncertain. This CDR3 has 14 amino acids. The ends were cut back, 4 bases at V and 1 base at J, with 10 bases in the middle. Germline assignment: CDR1 SGHTA and CDR2 FQGNSA. Here the CDR3 reads CASSSTGTNTEAFF. CDR3 bases: TGTGCCAGCAGCTCGACGGGTACGAACACTGAAGCTTTCTTT.

This chain links TRBV5-6 with TRBJ1-2; 10 positions match TRBD1. The germline V gene has CDR1 SGHDT and CDR2 YYEEEE. The CDR3 totals 15 residues. With 4 bases clipped from V and 4 bases from J, the junction kept 7 bases outside the gene matches. DNA of the CDR3: TGTGCCAGCAGCCCGGGACAGGGGCTCCGCTATGGCTACACCTTC. Translating gives CASSPGQGLRYGYTF.

The J gene is TRBJ2-7, the V gene TRBV6-5; TRBD2 matches at 11 bases. The J segment lost 4 bases and the V segment lost 4 bases, leaving 3 bases of the junction unmatched. This CDR3 is 14 amino acids long. Germline-derived CDR1 and CDR2 are MNHEY and SVGAGI. The CDR3 protein is CASSSTSGSYEQYF. CDR3 bases: TGTGCCAGCAGTTCAACTAGCGGGAGTTACGAGCAGTACTTC.

The V and J genes are TRBV27 and TRBJ2-7, with D possibly TRBD1 on 6 matching bases. Germline V gives CDR1 MNHEY, CDR2 SMNVEV (reference sequence). The V gene lost 3 bases and the J gene lost 3 bases, with 9 bases spanning the gap. The CDR3 is 13 amino acids. In nucleotides, the CDR3 is TGTGCCAGCAGTTTTGGACAGAACTACGAGCAGTACTTC. It translates to CASSFGQNYEQYF.

The chain is built from TRBV28 and TRBJ2-2; 7 bases line up with TRBD2. Losses at the gene ends were 2 bases for V and 4 bases for J; bases not matched to a gene: 4. The length of the CDR3 is 15 residues. Germline values: CDR1 MDHEN, CDR2 SYDVKM. The CDR3 loop is CASSLHGTITGELFF. The CDR3 DNA reads as TGTGCCAGCAGTTTACACGGGACTATCACCGGGGAGCTGTTTTTT.

The chain carries TRBV7-2 and TRBJ1-5; D gene uncertain. The germline V gene encodes CDR1 SGHTA and CDR2 FQGNSA. V lost 4 bases and J lost 5, with 9 bases in between. The CDR3 has 13 amino acids. The CDR3 DNA is TGTGCCAGCAGCTCGAGTCTGGATCAGCCCCAGCATTTT. Translation: CASSSSLDQPQHF.

The rearrangement uses TRBV6-5 and TRBJ1-5, with 7 bases aligning to TRBD1. This CDR3 spans 14 amino acids. CDR1 is MNHEY, CDR2 SVGAGI, per germline. Trimming took 9 bases from V and 7 from J; bases not matched to a gene: 12. CDR3 region: CASPPDREDQPQHF. The DNA of the CDR3 is TGTGCCAGTCCGCCCGACAGGGAAGACCAGCCCCAGCATTTT.

This chain links TRBV2 with TRBJ2-7; D is perhaps TRBD2 (6 bases). V was cut by 3 bases and J by 1 base, with 10 bases left in between. The germline V gene has CDR1 SNHLY and CDR2 FYNNEI. The CDR3 has 14 residues. CDR3 nucleotide sequence: TGTGCCAGCAGTGACCCCGGACTATCCTACGAGCAGTACTTC. Protein product: CASSDPGLSYEQYF.

The chain is built from TRBV18 and TRBJ2-3; D is undetermined. Germline V lookup: CDR1 KGHSH, CDR2 LQKENI. This CDR3 is 13 amino acids long. V lost 2 bases, J lost 2 bases, and 5 bases lay in between. The CDR3: CASSPDNTDTQYF. The DNA for the CDR3 is TGTGCCAGCTCACCAGACAACACAGATACGCAGTATTTT.

This clone was counted a single time. The chain carries TRBV5-1 and TRBJ1-6; tentatively, D is TRBD1 (6 bases). CDR3 length: 14 residues. V was cut by 3 bases and J by 11 bases, with 15 bases left in between. Germline CDR1 SGHRS, CDR2 YFSETQ. CDR3 bases: TGCGCCAGCAGCTCTCGGGGGCGGGAGCCACCCCTCCACTTT. This encodes CASSSRGREPPLHF.

The count of this clone is one. This chain connects TRBV5-6 to TRBJ2-1; the match to TRBD1 covers 10 bases. The CDR3 totals 15 residues. With V trimmed by 3 bases and J by 4 bases, 4 bases remained unmatched. The germline CDR1 and CDR2 sequences are SGHDT and YYEEEE. The CDR3 DNA is TGTGCCAGCAGCTCGACAGGGGGCGCTTACAATGAGCAGTTCTTC. It encodes CASSSTGGAYNEQFF.